This TCR beta chain was sequenced during a study of T cells in tuberculosis. Study-level points and caveats: GEM motif frequencies gave approximately 70% accuracy; the GMM repertoire gave roughly 90%. Active tuberculosis cases were adults; controls were adolescents.

A remark on this clone: Its specificity is not known.

Libraries were prepared by immunoSEQ multiplex PCR; TCRdb keeps only in-frame clonotypes and omits some of them. The sample lists tens of thousands of clones; roughly 96% were seen once. Sequencing was done on a sample of PBMCs. This clonotype was sampled from a donor aged 10 to 29 with latent tuberculosis or without tuberculosis infection.

In nucleotides, the CDR3 is TGTGCCAGCAGCTTGGCCCCGGGAGGGAACACTGAAGCTTTCTTT. Its translation: CASSLAPGGNTEAFF. The chain joins TRBV5-4 to TRBJ1-1; D call uncertain. This CDR3 region has 15 residues. The V gene's germline CDR1 is SGHNT and CDR2 YYREEE (reference sequence). V was pared by 0 bases and J by 1 base, with 10 bases between.